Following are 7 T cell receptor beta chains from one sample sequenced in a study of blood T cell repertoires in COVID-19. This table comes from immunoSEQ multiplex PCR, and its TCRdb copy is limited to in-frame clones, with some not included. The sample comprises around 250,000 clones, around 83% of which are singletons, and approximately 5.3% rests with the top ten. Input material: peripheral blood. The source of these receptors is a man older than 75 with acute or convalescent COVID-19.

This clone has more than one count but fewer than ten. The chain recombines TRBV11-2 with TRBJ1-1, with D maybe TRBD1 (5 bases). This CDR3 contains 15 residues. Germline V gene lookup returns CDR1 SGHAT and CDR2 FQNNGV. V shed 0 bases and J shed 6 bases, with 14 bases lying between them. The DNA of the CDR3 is TGTGCCAGCAGCTTAGATCGGGGGGTCGTCGCTGAAGCTTTCTTT. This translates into CASSLDRGVVAEAFF.

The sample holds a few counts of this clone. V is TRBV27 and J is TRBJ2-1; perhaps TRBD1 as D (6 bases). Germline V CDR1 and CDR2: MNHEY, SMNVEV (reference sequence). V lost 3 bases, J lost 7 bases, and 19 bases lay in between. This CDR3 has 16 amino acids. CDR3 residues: CASSLGPWTERNEQFF. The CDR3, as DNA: TGTGCCAGCAGTTTGGGACCTTGGACAGAAAGAAATGAGCAGTTCTTC.

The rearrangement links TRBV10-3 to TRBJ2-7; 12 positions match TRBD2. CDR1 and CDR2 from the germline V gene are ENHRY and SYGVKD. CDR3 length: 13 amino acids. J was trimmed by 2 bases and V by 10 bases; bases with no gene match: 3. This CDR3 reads CATGLAGPYEQYF. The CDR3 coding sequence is TGTGCCACAGGACTAGCGGGACCCTACGAGCAGTACTTC.

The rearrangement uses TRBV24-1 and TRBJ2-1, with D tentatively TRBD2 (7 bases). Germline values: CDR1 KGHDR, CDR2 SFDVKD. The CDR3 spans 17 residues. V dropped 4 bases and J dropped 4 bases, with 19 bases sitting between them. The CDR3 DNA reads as TGTGCCACCAGTGACTCCCGGGGGGCCTTATTATACAATGAGCAGTTCTTC. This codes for CATSDSRGALLYNEQFF.

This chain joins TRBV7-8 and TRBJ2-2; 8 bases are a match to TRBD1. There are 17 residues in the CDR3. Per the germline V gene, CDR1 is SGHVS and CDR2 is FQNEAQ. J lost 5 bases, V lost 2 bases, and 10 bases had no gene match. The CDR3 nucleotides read TGTGCCAGCAGCTTAAATCGGCAGGGGGCCGGTACCGGGGAGCTGTTTTTT. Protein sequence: CASSLNRQGAGTGELFF.

The CDR3 nucleotides read TGTGCCAGCAGTGACAGGGGACGATCGACCGACGAGCAGTACTTC. Translation gives CASSDRGRSTDEQYF. The chain joins TRBV6-6 to TRBJ2-7; the match to TRBD1 covers 8 bases. This CDR3 comprises 15 residues. Unmatched junction bases numbered 11, after V lost 5 bases and J lost 5 bases. Germline V lookup: CDR1 MNHNY, CDR2 SVGAGI (reference sequence).

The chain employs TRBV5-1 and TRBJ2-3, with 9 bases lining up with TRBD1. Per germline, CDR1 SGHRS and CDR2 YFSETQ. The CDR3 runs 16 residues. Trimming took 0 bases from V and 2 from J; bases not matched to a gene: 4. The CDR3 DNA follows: TGCGCCAGCAGCTTGGCCCTACAGGGGGCCACAGATACGCAGTATTTT. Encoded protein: CASSLALQGATDTQYF.